This T cell receptor (beta chain) originates from a study of blood T cell repertoires in COVID-19. Study-level background: COVID-19 samples from acute and convalescent phases originated in the United States, Italy and Spain. In each case, the material was cDNA or gDNA derived from T cells, B-cell-depleted T cells, or PBMCs.

Study processing details: Estimation of nucleated cell counts relied on the amplification of reference gene primers. Sequenced by immunoSEQ multiplex PCR; TCRdb stores in-frame clones only, minus some. Clone size and the V and J calls come from that table; the DNA yielded D and trimming. The sample records 450,000 to 500,000 clones, around 85% being singletons. Germline assignment: CDR1 MNHEY and CDR2 SVGEGT. This CDR3 contains 15 residues. V shed 5 bases, J shed 4 bases, and the junction held 2 bases outside the gene matches. V and J are TRBV6-2 or TRBV6-3 and TRBJ2-1, with 13 bases fitting TRBD2. The sequence derives from a human donor in a cohort sampled during active COVID-19. The sequenced material came from peripheral blood. CDR3 nucleotides: TGTGCCAGCAGTCTACTAGCGGGAGGGTACAATGAGCAGTTCTTC. This gives the protein CASSLLAGGYNEQFF.